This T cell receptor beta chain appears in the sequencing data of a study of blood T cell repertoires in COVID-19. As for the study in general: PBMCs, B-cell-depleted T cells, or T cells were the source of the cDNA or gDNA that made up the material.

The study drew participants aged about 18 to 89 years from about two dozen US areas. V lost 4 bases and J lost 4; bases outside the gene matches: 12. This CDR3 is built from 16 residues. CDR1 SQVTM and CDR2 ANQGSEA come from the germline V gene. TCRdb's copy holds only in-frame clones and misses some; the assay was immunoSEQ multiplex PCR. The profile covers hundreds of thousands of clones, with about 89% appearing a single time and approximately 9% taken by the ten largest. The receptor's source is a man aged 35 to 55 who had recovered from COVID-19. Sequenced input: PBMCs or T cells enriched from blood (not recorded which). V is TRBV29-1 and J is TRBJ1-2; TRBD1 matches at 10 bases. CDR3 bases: TGCAGCGTTGCCCGGACAGGGGGGCCTACGGGCTATGGCTACACCTTC. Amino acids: CSVARTGGPTGYGYTF.